This T cell receptor beta chain derives from a study of cytomegalovirus exposure and HLA in healthy donors. Study context: Later, an analysis reported that the 130 or so validation repertoires had used the same platform as the approximately 680 first-cohort repertoires. Regarding the study as a whole: Among the CMV-associated chains, a few were confirmed in vitro as specific for CMV antigens.

Profiled with immunoSEQ multiplex PCR; TCRdb holds only in-frame clones, not every one. The sample lists approximately 200,000 clones, approximately 86% occurring once. This CDR3 region has 15 residues. V lost 7 bases, J lost 0 bases, and 6 bases stayed unmatched. Germline V lookup: CDR1 MNHEY, CDR2 SMNVEV (reference sequence). On this clone itself: Its cognate antigen is unknown.

The sample taken for sequencing was PBMCs. The chain combines TRBV27 with TRBJ2-1; 7 positions match TRBD2. The TCR originated in a woman aged 18-35 years in good health and CMV-seronegative. In nucleotides, the CDR3 is TGTGCCAGCATGTCGGGCGGGAGCTCCTACAATGAGCAGTTCTTC. This translates into CASMSGGSSYNEQFF.